This passage covers 21 T cell receptor beta chains from one sample sequenced in a study of blood T cell repertoires in COVID-19. The data were produced by immunoSEQ multiplex PCR, yet TCRdb's version contains in-frame clones alone and is incomplete. The sample yields fewer than 110,000 clones, around four fifths seen once. The sequenced material came from peripheral blood. The receptors were gathered from a human donor in a cohort sampled during active COVID-19.

The genes are TRBV10-3 and TRBJ1-1; possible D gene TRBD1, 6 bases. The V gene's germline CDR1 is ENHRY and CDR2 SYGVKD. Trimming removed 6 bases from V and 5 bases from J, with 16 bases in between. The CDR3 contains 14 residues. CDR3 DNA sequence: TGTGCCATCAGGTCGGGGACAAGTGGGACTGAAGCTTTCTTT. It yields the protein CAIRSGTSGTEAFF.

The chain combines TRBV9 with TRBJ2-7; D possibly corresponds to TRBD1 (6 bases). V was clipped by 4 bases and J by 5 bases, with 19 bases between them. Germline values: CDR1 SGDLS, CDR2 YYNGEE. CDR3 length equals 15 residues. CDR3 amino acids: CASSLGSQGKNEQYF. CDR3 DNA sequence: TGTGCCAGCAGCCTCGGGTCACAGGGAAAGAACGAGCAGTACTTC.

The CDR3 DNA reads TGTGCCAGTAGTAGTAGCCGGGACAGGGACCACTATGGCTACACCTTC. This translates into CASSSSRDRDHYGYTF. The V gene is TRBV19, the J gene TRBJ1-2, with 9 bases aligning to TRBD1. This CDR3 is built from 16 residues. The germline CDR1 and CDR2 sequences are LNHDA and SQIVND (reference sequence). V shed 4 bases, J shed 3 bases, and the junction held 9 bases outside the gene matches.

This clone was detected a few times. The chain couples TRBV4-3 to TRBJ1-2; no clear D gene. Trimming took 0 bases from V and 5 from J, leaving 10 bases between them. CDR3 size: 14 residues. From germline, CDR1 is LGHNA and CDR2 YSLEER. The CDR3 DNA is TGCGCCAGCAGCCAAGATCTCGAGGGTTATGGCTACACCTTC. This sequence encodes CASSQDLEGYGYTF.

The chain combines TRBV7-2 with TRBJ2-7; unclear D gene. This CDR3 spans 13 amino acids. Germline CDR1 and CDR2: SGHTA and FQGNSA. Between the trimmed V and J ends, which lost 1 base and 2 bases, there was a span of 6 bases. This CDR3 reads CASSLESAYEQYF. CDR3 DNA: TGTGCCAGCAGCTTAGAGAGCGCCTACGAGCAGTACTTC.

The chain links TRBV10-3 to TRBJ2-7; D call uncertain. The CDR3 runs to 15 residues. Trimming shortened V by 2 bases and J by 0 bases, and 11 bases separated the two germline ends. Germline V gene lookup returns CDR1 ENHRY and CDR2 SYGVKD. Written as DNA, the CDR3 is TGTGCCATCAGTGAGGCTATACCGAGCTCCTACGAGCAGTACTTC. The encoded protein is CAISEAIPSSYEQYF.

The chain joins TRBV18 to TRBJ2-2, with 7 positions matching TRBD1. V lost 3 bases, J lost 3 bases, and 10 bases stayed unmatched. Germline assignment: CDR1 KGHSH and CDR2 LQKENI. The CDR3 is 17 residues long. CDR3 nucleotide sequence: TGTGCCAGCTCACCGATGAACAGGGGTACGTACACCGGGGAGCTGTTTTTT. Translated, it gives CASSPMNRGTYTGELFF.

Notes on this clone: The junction differs from germline at one of its ends, possibly a read error. The chain has TRBV7-7 and TRBJ1-4, with TRBD1 as a possible D gene (5 bases). Germline CDR1 reads SSHAT; CDR2 reads FNYEAQ (reference sequence). The CDR3 is 17 residues long. CDR3 residues: CASSLSALEGPNEKLFF. The CDR3 nucleotides are TGTGCTAGCAGCTTATCAGCGTTGGAGGGACCTAATGAAAAACTGTTTTTT.

This clone was seen once. The chain has TRBV6-2 or TRBV6-3 and TRBJ1-2, with 7 bases matching TRBD1. Per germline, CDR1 MNHEY and CDR2 SVGEGT. Germline trimming cut 4 bases from V and 4 bases from J; bases unmatched to any gene: 3. CDR3 size: 13 residues. The DNA of the CDR3 is TGTGCCAGCAGTTCGGACAGGTTCTATGGCTACACCTTC. Residues: CASSSDRFYGYTF.

The rearrangement uses TRBV2 and TRBJ2-3; D gene unclear. Trimming took off 6 bases at V and 6 bases at J, with 10 bases between the two ends. Germline CDR1 SNHLY, CDR2 FYNNEI. The CDR3 runs 12 residues. The CDR3 loop reads CASSPFRDTQYF. In DNA, the CDR3 is TGTGCCAGCAGCCCATTTCGGGATACGCAGTATTTT.

The rearrangement uses TRBV5-6 and TRBJ2-5; possibly TRBD1 for D (6 bases). V lost 7 bases and J 4 bases, leaving 14 bases between the germline ends. CDR3 length equals 13 residues. The germline V gene encodes CDR1 SGHDT and CDR2 YYEEEE. As DNA, the CDR3 is TGTGCCAGCGAACGCAGGGGAGCAGAGACCCAGTACTTC. The encoded protein is CASERRGAETQYF. The whole variable domain, remainder taken from reference TRBV5-6 and TRBJ2-5, is DAGVTQSPTHLIKTRGQQVTLRCSPKSGHDTVSWYQQALGQGPQFIFQYYEEEERQRGNFPDRFSGHQFPNYSSELNVNALLLGDSALYLCASERRGAETQYFGPGTRLLVL.

The chain uses TRBV18 and TRBJ1-3, with 7 bases that match TRBD1. Germline V gives CDR1 KGHSH, CDR2 LQKENI. This CDR3 has 16 amino acids. After removal of 3 bases from V and 1 base from J, the junction contained 6 bases not matched to a gene. CDR3 bases: TGTGCCAGCTCACCTGGGACAGCTGCTTCTGGAAACACCATATATTTT. This gives the protein CASSPGTAASGNTIYF.

The chain couples TRBV9 to TRBJ2-5, with a tentative D call TRBD1 (6 bases). The CDR3 runs to 15 residues. CDR1 SGDLS and CDR2 YYNGEE come from the germline V gene. V was cut by 0 bases and J by 4 bases, with 13 bases left in between. CDR3 bases: TGTGCCAGCAGCGTAGACCAGGGGAGAAGAGAGACCCAGTACTTC. Amino acids: CASSVDQGRRETQYF.

This rearrangement joins TRBV5-1 to TRBJ1-1; 7 nucleotides line up with TRBD1. Losses at the gene ends were 0 bases for V and 5 bases for J; bases not matched to a gene: 7. This CDR3 is 15 amino acids long. Germline V lookup: CDR1 SGHRS, CDR2 YFSETQ. CDR3: CASSLGRGWETEAFF. As DNA, the CDR3 is TGCGCCAGCAGCTTGGGCAGGGGGTGGGAAACTGAAGCTTTCTTT.

The V gene is TRBV6-1, the J gene TRBJ2-3; 11 positions agree with TRBD2. This CDR3 has 17 residues. Looked up from germline, CDR1 is MNHNS and CDR2 is SASEGT. Germline trimming cut 3 bases from V and 0 bases from J; bases unmatched to any gene: 5. CDR3 region: CASSELAGGASTDTQYF. The CDR3 nucleotides read TGTGCCAGCAGTGAGCTAGCGGGGGGTGCTAGCACAGATACGCAGTATTTT.

This chain links TRBV18 with TRBJ1-1; D remains unclear. CDR1 is KGHSH, CDR2 LQKENI, per germline. The CDR3 is made up of 15 amino acids. V shed 6 bases and J shed 1 base, with 15 bases lying between them. The chain's CDR3 is CASSPYSGQNTEAFF. The DNA for the CDR3 is TGTGCCAGCTCTCCATACTCAGGCCAGAACACTGAAGCTTTCTTT.

The chain's CDR3 is CASSLLFRDIYGYTF. The CDR3 DNA reads as TGTGCCAGCAGTTTACTTTTCCGGGATATCTATGGCTACACCTTC. V is TRBV6-2 or TRBV6-3 and J is TRBJ1-2; unclear D gene. Trimming removed 4 bases from V and 4 bases from J, with 16 bases in between. CDR3 length: 15 residues. The germline V gene has CDR1 MNHEY and CDR2 SVGEGT.

The chain has TRBV19 and TRBJ2-1, with 8 bases aligning to TRBD1. The CDR3 totals 14 residues. The trim removed 8 bases at V and 5 bases at J, leaving 8 bases unmatched. Germline V lookup: CDR1 LNHDA, CDR2 SQIVND (reference sequence). The CDR3: CASSQGAFHNEQFF. CDR3 nucleotides: TGTGCCAGTTCCCAGGGGGCGTTCCACAATGAGCAGTTCTTC.

This clone occurred a few times. The chain uses TRBV5-1 and TRBJ1-6; possible D gene TRBD1, 6 bases. This CDR3 has 16 residues. The germline CDR1 and CDR2 sequences are SGHRS and YFSETQ. V was cut by 3 bases and J by 2 bases, with 12 bases left in between. The CDR3 spells CASSSQGITYNSPLHF. The CDR3, as DNA: TGCGCCAGCAGCTCACAGGGAATCACCTATAATTCACCCCTCCACTTT.

The V gene is TRBV2, the J gene TRBJ2-2; D is perhaps TRBD2 (5 bases). From germline, CDR1 is SNHLY and CDR2 FYNNEI. This CDR3 is built from 12 residues. Trimming stripped 6 bases from V and 6 bases from J, with 8 bases between. For the CDR3, the DNA is TGTGCCAGCAGGCTAGCCGCCGGGGAGCTGTTTTTT. Its protein product is CASRLAAGELFF.

This clone was seen only a few times. The J gene is TRBJ1-6, the V gene TRBV5-1; 9 bases fit TRBD1. Losses at the gene ends were 2 bases for V and 4 bases for J; bases not matched to a gene: 1. Germline values: CDR1 SGHRS, CDR2 YFSETQ. The CDR3 covers 15 residues. The CDR3 DNA is TGCGCCAGCAGCTTCGGACAGGGGTATAATTCACCCCTCCACTTT. It is translated as CASSFGQGYNSPLHF.